The 27 T cell receptor beta chains listed next were all sequenced from one sample in a study of Graves' ophthalmopathy and Graves' hyperthyroidism. Beta-chain TCR CDR3 regions were amplified from RNA transcripts. HTBI-primed first-round RT-PCR preceded second-round multiplex PCR. TCRdb fed the multiplex PCR reads into MiXCR, producing one record per CDR3 protein. Found here are fewer than 600,000 distinct CDR3 sequences, approximately 15% of them singletons; the top ten hold about 9.4%. Sample: blood. The origin of the receptors is a woman aged 25 to 39 with Graves' ophthalmopathy.

At least ten counts were recorded for this clonotype. The rearrangement uses TRBV9 and TRBJ1-5, with 12 bases that match TRBD1. CDR1 and CDR2 from the germline V gene are SGDLS and YYNGEE. Trimming took 2 bases from V and 6 from J; bases not matched to a gene: 3. The CDR3 has 15 amino acids. CDR3 region: CASSVGTGGRQPQHF. Here the CDR3 DNA reads TGTGCCAGCAGCGTCGGGACAGGGGGCCGTCAGCCCCAGCATTTT.

The sample holds many counts of this clonotype. This chain links TRBV12-3 or TRBV12-4 with TRBJ2-2; 7 bases match TRBD2. V lost 7 bases and J lost 5; bases outside the gene matches: 7. The CDR3 has 14 residues. DNA for the CDR3: TGTGCCAGCATCTCGCACGGGGGGACCGGGGAGCTGTTTTTT. Translation: CASISHGGTGELFF.

This clonotype was seen repeatedly, ten times or more. The gene calls are TRBV19 and TRBJ1-5; D is possibly TRBD1 (6 bases). This CDR3 is 15 amino acids long. V was trimmed by 7 bases and J by 2 bases, leaving 15 bases between them. CDR1 is LNHDA, CDR2 SQIVND, per germline (reference sequence). The CDR3 DNA is TGTGCCAGTACCGAAAGGGGGGCGGGCAATCAGCCCCAGCATTTT. Encoded protein: CASTERGAGNQPQHF. The full variable domain, with the rest looked up from reference TRBV19 and TRBJ1-5, is DGGITQSPKYLFRKEGQNVTLSCEQNLNHDAMYWYRQDPGQGLRLIYYSQIVNDFQKGDIAEGYSVSREKKESFPLTVTSAQKNPTAFYLCASTERGAGNQPQHFGDGTRLSIL.

This clonotype was seen at least ten times. The rearrangement joins TRBV5-5 to TRBJ2-7, with D unresolved. CDR1 is SGHKS, CDR2 YYEKEE, per germline (reference sequence). Trimming removed 4 bases from V and 0 bases from J, with 11 bases in between. This CDR3 is built from 14 residues. The CDR3 here is CASSPTDPSYEQYF. Here the CDR3 DNA reads TGTGCCAGCAGCCCTACGGACCCCTCCTACGAGCAGTACTTC.

The table lists this clonotype with many counts. This sequence joins TRBV28 and TRBJ2-2, with TRBD1 identical over 8 bases. J was trimmed by 9 bases and V by 7 bases; bases with no gene match: 7. Looked up from germline, CDR1 is MDHEN and CDR2 is SYDVKM. The length of the CDR3 is 13 residues. As DNA, the CDR3 is TGTGCCAGCATCCCACAGGGGGACCGGGAGCTGTTTTTT. Encoded protein: CASIPQGDRELFF.

In this sample, this clonotype turned up many times. CDR3 nucleotide sequence: TGTGCCAGCAACAGGGGTGGGAGTATGAACACTGAAGCTTTCTTT. Its protein product is CASNRGGSMNTEAFF. The chain combines TRBV28 with TRBJ1-1; 7 positions agree with TRBD1. CDR1 is MDHEN and CDR2 is SYDVKM in the germline V gene. V shed 7 bases, J shed 0 bases, and the junction held 8 bases outside the gene matches. This CDR3 contains 15 residues.

This clonotype was recorded at least ten times. The chain links TRBV4-2 to TRBJ1-1; weak D call: TRBD1 (5 bases). The germline gives CDR1 LGHNA, CDR2 YNFKEQ. This CDR3 spans 16 amino acids. V lost 5 bases and J 5 bases, leaving 21 bases between the germline ends. The CDR3 DNA reads TGTGCCAGCAGCTACACTGGGATGGGGGATTTGACTGAAGCTTTCTTT. Translation gives CASSYTGMGDLTEAFF.

DNA for the CDR3: TGTGCCGGACCCGACAGGGGGCTGGGCTACACCTTC. Translation: CAGPDRGLGYTF. The chain uses TRBV30 and TRBJ1-2, with 10 bases fitting TRBD1. The trim removed 8 bases at V and 8 bases at J, leaving 8 bases unmatched. CDR1 and CDR2 (germline): GTSNPN, SVGIG (reference sequence). The CDR3 totals 12 residues.

This clonotype was detected many times. The chain's CDR3 is CASSLFQVGRPQHF. The CDR3 nucleotides are TGTGCCAGCAGTTTATTCCAGGTCGGAAGGCCCCAGCATTTT. The chain recombines TRBV28 with TRBJ1-5; no clear D. The germline gives CDR1 MDHEN, CDR2 SYDVKM. The V gene lost 1 base and the J gene lost 9 bases, with 13 bases spanning the gap. The CDR3 is made up of 14 amino acids.

This chain links TRBV9 with TRBJ1-1; 7 bases align to TRBD1. The V and J ends lost 4 bases and 4 bases, in that order; junction bases with no gene match: 10. The CDR3 covers 15 residues. The germline V gene has CDR1 SGDLS and CDR2 YYNGEE. In DNA form, the CDR3 reads TGTGCCAGCAGCCCCCGACAGGGACTCGGCACTGAAGCTTTCTTT. Translated, it gives CASSPRQGLGTEAFF. The entire variable domain, with the rest obtained from reference TRBV9 and TRBJ1-1, is as follows: DSGVTQTPKHLITATGQRVTLRCSPRSGDLSVYWYQQSLDQGLQFLIQYYNGEERAKGNILERFSAQQFPDLHSELNLSSLELGDSALYFCASSPRQGLGTEAFFGQGTRLTVV.

This clonotype was detected ten times or more. The V gene is TRBV25-1, the J gene TRBJ2-2, with 11 positions matching TRBD2. The CDR3 is 19 amino acids. V lost 1 base, J lost 7 bases, and 14 bases stayed unmatched. Germline CDR1 and CDR2: MGHDK and SYGVNS. The CDR3, as DNA: TGTGCCAGCAGTGAATCAGAAGGGGGAACTAGCGGGAGAGTCGGGGAGCTGTTTTTT. This codes for CASSESEGGTSGRVGELFF.

This clonotype was found many times. The chain combines TRBV6-2 or TRBV6-3 with TRBJ2-7, with TRBD1 identical over 9 bases. Germline-derived CDR1 and CDR2 are MNHEY and SVGEGT. The CDR3 runs 15 residues. The J segment lost 4 bases and the V segment lost 4 bases, leaving 8 bases of the junction unmatched. In DNA, the CDR3 is TGTGCCAGCAGTTCCAGGACAGGGGTGATATACGAGCAGTACTTC. Translating gives CASSSRTGVIYEQYF.

The chain employs TRBV20-1 and TRBJ1-1, with 9 bases that match TRBD1. From germline, CDR1 is DFQATT and CDR2 SNEGSKA (reference sequence). V trimming: 3 bases; J trimming: 5 bases; junction bases outside the gene matches: 4. The CDR3 runs to 13 residues. CDR3 sequence reads: CSARRTGETEAFF. As DNA, the CDR3 is TGCAGTGCTAGGAGGACAGGGGAGACTGAAGCTTTCTTT.

This clonotype was detected many times. This rearrangement joins TRBV28 to TRBJ2-7; D is possibly TRBD1 (6 bases). V was pared by 6 bases and J by 7 bases, with 25 bases between. Per the germline V gene, CDR1 is MDHEN and CDR2 is SYDVKM. The CDR3 covers 16 residues. The CDR3 reads CASRSTGQGSGMEQYF. The CDR3 region has the DNA TGTGCCAGCAGATCTACCGGCCAGGGGAGTGGGATGGAGCAGTACTTC. Drawing the rest from reference TRBV28 and TRBJ2-7, the complete variable domain is DVKVTQSSRYLVKRTGEKVFLECVQDMDHENMFWYRQDPGLGLRLIYFSYDVKMKEKGDIPEGYSVSREKKERFSLILESASTNQTSMYLCASRSTGQGSGMEQYFGPGTRLTVT.

This clonotype has just one count. Being one base from a much bigger clone, this may be a read error. This chain links TRBV29-1 with TRBJ1-3; D may be TRBD1 (6 bases). This CDR3 has 14 amino acids. The V gene's germline CDR1 is SQVTM and CDR2 ANQGSEA. DNA for the CDR3: TGCAGCGTCCGGGGGCAGGGGCTGGGAACCACCATATATTTT. Residues: CSVRGQGLGTTIYF.

The table lists this clonotype with many counts. This chain connects TRBV19 to TRBJ1-1, with D possibly matching TRBD1 (5 bases). Germline V gene lookup returns CDR1 LNHDA and CDR2 SQIVND (reference sequence). The CDR3 spans 13 residues. Trimming stripped 7 bases from V and 11 bases from J, with 20 bases between. CDR3 region: CASKERQRDYAFF. The CDR3 DNA reads as TGTGCCAGTAAGGAGCGACAGAGGGACTATGCTTTCTTT.

This clonotype came up many times. This chain links TRBV27 with TRBJ1-6, with 9 positions matching TRBD1. The CDR3 extends over 20 amino acids. Per the germline V gene, CDR1 is MNHEY and CDR2 is SMNVEV (reference sequence). V lost 5 bases, J lost 0 bases, and 14 bases stayed unmatched. CDR3 loop: CASSPLLGTGSSSYNSPLHF. The CDR3 coding sequence is TGTGCCAGCAGTCCGCTCCTCGGGACAGGGTCAAGCTCCTATAATTCACCCCTCCACTTT.

This clonotype has at least ten counts. The V and J genes are TRBV12-5 and TRBJ1-1, with TRBD1 matching over 9 bases. V was clipped by 5 bases and J by 4 bases; unmatched bases: 2. This CDR3 has 13 amino acids. CDR1 is LGHNT, CDR2 FRNRAP, per germline. CDR3 protein: CASGPDRGTEAFF. The CDR3 DNA follows: TGTGCTAGTGGTCCGGACAGGGGCACTGAAGCTTTCTTT. The full variable domain, completed using reference TRBV12-5 and TRBJ1-1, is DARVTQTPRHKVTEMGQEVTMRCQPILGHNTVFWYRQTMMQGLELLAYFRNRAPLDDSGMPKDRFSAEMPDATLATLKIQPSEPRDSAVYFCASGPDRGTEAFFGQGTRLTVV.

This clonotype occurred many times. The chain has TRBV28 and TRBJ1-2, with 7 bases identical to TRBD1. In germline, CDR1 is MDHEN, CDR2 SYDVKM. This CDR3 has 14 residues. Losses at the gene ends were 6 bases for V and 4 bases for J; bases not matched to a gene: 8. The CDR3 DNA follows: TGTGCCAGCAGAACCTCCGGGACAGTCTATGGCTACACCTTC. Protein: CASRTSGTVYGYTF.

In its sample, this clonotype was seen many times. The gene calls are TRBV15 and TRBJ1-1; tentatively, D is TRBD1 (5 bases). CDR3 length equals 13 residues. Trimming took off 6 bases at V and 1 base at J, with 9 bases between the two ends. CDR1 is LNHNV, CDR2 YYDKDF, per germline (reference sequence). CDR3 residues: CATSRGKNTEAFF. In DNA form, the CDR3 reads TGTGCCACCAGTCGGGGCAAGAACACTGAAGCTTTCTTT.

This clonotype was observed at least ten times. The rearrangement links TRBV4-2 to TRBJ2-5; TRBD2 agrees at 10 bases. Losses at the gene ends were 1 base for V and 5 bases for J; bases not matched to a gene: 7. Germline V gene sequence: CDR1 LGHNA, CDR2 YNFKEQ. The CDR3 covers 16 residues. The CDR3 region is CASSQVFERGGETQYF. DNA for the CDR3: TGTGCCAGCAGCCAAGTCTTCGAGCGGGGGGGGGAGACCCAGTACTTC.

This clonotype was observed at least ten times. This CDR3 reads CASSQELQGLGQETQYF. The CDR3 nucleotides are TGTGCCAGCAGCCAAGAGCTACAGGGTTTGGGCCAAGAGACCCAGTACTTC. The rearrangement links TRBV14 to TRBJ2-5, with D possibly TRBD1 on 6 matching bases. This CDR3 region has 17 residues. V shed 0 bases and J shed 1 base, with 15 bases lying between them. The germline V gene has CDR1 SGHDN and CDR2 FVKESK.

This clonotype was detected only a few times. The rearrangement uses TRBV14 and TRBJ2-2, with D possibly matching TRBD2 (6 bases). In germline, CDR1 is SGHDN, CDR2 FVKESK. V shed 4 bases and J shed 7 bases, with 10 bases lying between them. The length of the CDR3 is 13 residues. The CDR3 is CASSPWGVGELFF. The CDR3 nucleotides read TGTGCCAGCAGCCCCTGGGGGGTCGGGGAGCTGTTTTTT.

This clonotype showed up many times. J is TRBJ1-2 and V is TRBV27; tentative D call: TRBD1 (5 bases). V lost 3 bases to trimming and J lost 8 bases, with 13 bases between them. The length of the CDR3 is 13 residues. CDR1 is MNHEY and CDR2 is SMNVEV in the germline V gene (reference sequence). The CDR3 bases are TGTGCCAGCAGTTTTTCATTTTCAGGGGGCTACACCTTC. Protein: CASSFSFSGGYTF.

The chain joins TRBV20-1 to TRBJ1-5; D not resolved. This CDR3 has 15 residues. Germline lookup yields CDR1 DFQATT and CDR2 SNEGSKA (reference sequence). The V and J ends lost 5 bases and 2 bases respectively, with 16 bases between them. For the CDR3, the DNA is TGCAGTGCTCACCTTGGCGCCGAGGGCAATCAGCCCCAGCATTTT. Translating it yields CSAHLGAEGNQPQHF.

The chain joins TRBV6-1 to TRBJ1-1; the D gene is possibly TRBD1 (5 bases). The CDR3 loop spans 14 amino acids. The V gene's germline CDR1 is MNHNS and CDR2 SASEGT. V was pared by 4 bases and J by 4 bases, with 13 bases between. The CDR3, as DNA: TGTGCCAGCAGTGGGGCGGGGGAGGTCACTGAAGCTTTCTTT. This gives the protein CASSGAGEVTEAFF.

The sample holds many counts of this clonotype. This chain uses TRBV30 with TRBJ2-5, with TRBD2 matching 9 bases. Germline V CDR1 and CDR2: GTSNPN, SVGIG (reference sequence). This CDR3 has 13 residues. V gave up 5 bases and J gave up 5 bases; unmatched junction bases: 6. CDR3 in amino acids: CAWAGGTAETQYF. CDR3 bases: TGTGCCTGGGCGGGGGGGACGGCGGAGACCCAGTACTTC.